The clone carrying this TCR beta chain was counted only a few times. Its antigen is still unknown. This table comes from immunoSEQ multiplex PCR, and its TCRdb copy is limited to in-frame clones, with some not included. There are about 480,000 clones in the sample; around nine tenths occur only once, and about 13% lies in the top ten. This record comes from a study of Ad26.COV2.S vaccination and SARS-CoV-2 variants. Study-wide context: Ad26.COV2.S arm of COV1001 included the donor. Once, or twice with 56 days between doses, Ad26.COV2.S was given intramuscularly. Whole-study findings and limits: Assessments of TCR breadth and depth may have underestimated the total T cell responses.

Treatment of the sample: over 15 received Ad26.COV2.S at low or high dose, single or two shots; several received placebo; per-sample allocation not given. Each sample was drawn 63 days after the first injection (of vaccine or placebo). A Boston donor was an adult aged 18-55 years. Germline assignment: CDR1 MNHNS and CDR2 SASEGT. The CDR3 sequence is 17 residues long. V was pared by 1 base and J by 10 bases, with 23 bases between. The TCR comes from a person aged 18-65 years who received the Ad26.COV2.S COVID-19 vaccine or a placebo. V is TRBV6-1 and J is TRBJ2-1; the D gene is possibly TRBD2 (5 bases). Material: peripheral blood, obtained in a trial of Ad26.COV2.S vaccine versus placebo. The CDR3 region has the DNA TGTGCCAGCAGTGAAGACGGATTCGGCGGACTCTTCGGCGAGCAGTTCTTC. Its protein is CASSEDGFGGLFGEQFF.